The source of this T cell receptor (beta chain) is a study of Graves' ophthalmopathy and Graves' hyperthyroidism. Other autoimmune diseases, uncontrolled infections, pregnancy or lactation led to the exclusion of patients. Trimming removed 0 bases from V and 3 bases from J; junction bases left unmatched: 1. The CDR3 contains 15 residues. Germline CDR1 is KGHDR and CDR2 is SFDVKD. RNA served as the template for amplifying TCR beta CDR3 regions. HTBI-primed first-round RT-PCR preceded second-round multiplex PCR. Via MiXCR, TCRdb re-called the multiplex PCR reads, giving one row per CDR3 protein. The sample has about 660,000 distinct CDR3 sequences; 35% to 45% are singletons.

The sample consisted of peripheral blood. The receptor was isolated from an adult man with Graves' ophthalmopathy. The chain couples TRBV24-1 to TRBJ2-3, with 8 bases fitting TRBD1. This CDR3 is CATSDLTGGTDTQYF. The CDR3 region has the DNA TGTGCCACCAGTGATTTGACAGGGGGAACAGATACGCAGTATTTT.